The clone carrying this TCR beta chain was counted a few times. In the original processing: Reference gene primers were amplified, and this amplification served to estimate nucleated cell counts. The method was immunoSEQ multiplex PCR; TCRdb's version includes in-frame clones alone and lacks a portion of them. V, J and clone size derive from that table, while D and trimming were established from the DNA sequence. The sample contains about 160,000 clones, around 74% of which appear only once. This entry belongs to a study of blood T cell repertoires in COVID-19. Study as a whole: Samples taken during acute and convalescent COVID-19 were collected in the United States, Italy and Spain. T cells, B-cell-depleted T cells, or PBMCs provided the cDNA or gDNA that served as material.

The CDR3 totals 15 residues. CDR1 is MNHEY and CDR2 is SVGAGI in the germline V gene. The V segment lost 7 bases and the J segment 1 base; nucleotides outside the gene matches: 6. The chain combines TRBV6-5 with TRBJ1-3; TRBD1 matches at 8 bases. The sample comprised peripheral blood. The clonotype originates from a man aged 65 to 85 with acute or convalescent COVID-19. The CDR3 reads CASNRQGISGNTIYF. Here the CDR3 DNA reads TGTGCCAGCAATAGACAGGGGATATCTGGAAACACCATATATTTT.